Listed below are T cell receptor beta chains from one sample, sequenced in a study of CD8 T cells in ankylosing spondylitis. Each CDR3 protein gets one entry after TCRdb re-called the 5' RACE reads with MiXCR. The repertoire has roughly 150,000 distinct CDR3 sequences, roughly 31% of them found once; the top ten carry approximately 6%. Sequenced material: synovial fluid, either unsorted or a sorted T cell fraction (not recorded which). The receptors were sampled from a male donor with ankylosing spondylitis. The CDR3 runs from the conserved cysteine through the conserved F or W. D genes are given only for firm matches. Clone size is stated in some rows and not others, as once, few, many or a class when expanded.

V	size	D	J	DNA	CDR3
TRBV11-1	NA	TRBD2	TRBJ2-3	TGTGCCAGCAGCCGAGGGACTAGCGGGGATCTATGGGCAGATACGCAGTATTTT	CASSRGTSGDLWADTQYF
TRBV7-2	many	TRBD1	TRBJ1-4	TGTGCCAGCAGCTTAGCGCTACAGGGGGGAAAACTGTTTTTT	CASSLALQGGKLFF
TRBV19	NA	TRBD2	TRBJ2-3	TGTGCCAGTAGTTTGGGACTAGCGGGAGCGGGCGGTACGCAGTATTTT	CASSLGLAGAGGTQYF
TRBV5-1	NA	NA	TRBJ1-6	TGCGCCAGCAGACCCGACAACTCCGGATATTCACCCCTCCACTTT	CASRPDNSGYSPLHF
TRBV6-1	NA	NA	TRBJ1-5	TGTGCCAGCAGTCCCTCCTTGAGCAATCAGCCCCAGCATTTT	CASSPSLSNQPQHF
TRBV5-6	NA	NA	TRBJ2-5	TGTGCCAGCAGCCGCGTGGGGGAGACCCAGTACTTC	CASSRVGETQYF
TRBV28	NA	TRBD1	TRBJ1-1	TGTGCCAGCAGTTTAAGTGCAGGGGGAATGAACACTGAAGCTTTCTTT	CASSLSAGGMNTEAFF
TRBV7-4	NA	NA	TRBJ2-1	TGTGCCAGCAGCTTGACACATGAGCAGTTCTTC	CASSLTHEQFF
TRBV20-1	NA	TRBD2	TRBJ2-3	TGCAGTGCTAGAGATCACCCCCTAGCGGGGATCACAGATACGCAGTATTTT	CSARDHPLAGITDTQYF
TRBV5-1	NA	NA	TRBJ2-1	TGCGCCAGCAGCTTAGTGGAAAGATACAATGAGCAGTTCTTC	CASSLVERYNEQFF
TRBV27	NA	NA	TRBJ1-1	TGTGCCAGCAGTTTAAAATGGGGGAACACTGAAGCTTTCTTT	CASSLKWGNTEAFF
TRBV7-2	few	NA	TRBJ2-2	TGTGCCAGCAGCTCCTACGGCGGGGAGCTGTTTTTT	CASSSYGGELFF
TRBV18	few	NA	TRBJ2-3	TGTGCCAGCTCACCAACGTCCTCCACAGATACGCAGTATTTT	CASSPTSSTDTQYF
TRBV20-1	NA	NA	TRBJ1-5	TGCAGTGCCTGGCGGGGGGCGGATAGCAATCAGCCCCAGCATTTT	CSAWRGADSNQPQHF
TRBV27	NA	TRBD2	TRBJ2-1	TGTGCCAGCACCCAGGGGACTAGCAATGAGCAGTTCTTC	CASTQGTSNEQFF
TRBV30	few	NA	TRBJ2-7	TGTGCCTGTACCTTAGGGGGGGTAGCCTACGAGCAGTACTTC	CACTLGGVAYEQYF
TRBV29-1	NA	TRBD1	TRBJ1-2	TGCAGCGTTACCGGACAGGGGGGCTATGGCTACACCTTC	CSVTGQGGYGYTF
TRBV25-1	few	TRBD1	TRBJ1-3	TGTGCCAGCGTCCCGGGACAGGGGAGGCTTCCTGGAAACACCATATATTTT	CASVPGQGRLPGNTIYF
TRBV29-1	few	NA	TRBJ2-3	TGCAGCGCCGACAGAAGATCAGCCGATACGCAGTATTTT	CSADRRSADTQYF
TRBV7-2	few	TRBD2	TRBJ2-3	TGTGCCAGCGGGGGAGCGGGAGTCACAGATACGCAGTATTTT	CASGGAGVTDTQYF
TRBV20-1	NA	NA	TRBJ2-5	TGCAGTGCTAGAGATCCCGCGGGACCCGGGGAGACCCAGTACTTC	CSARDPAGPGETQYF
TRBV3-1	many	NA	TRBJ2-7	TGTGCCAGCAGCCTTCTCGAGGGGTACGAGCAGTACTTC	CASSLLEGYEQYF
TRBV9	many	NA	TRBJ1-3	TGTGCCAGCAGCGTAGGCGGGACAAGCTCTGGAAACACCATATATTTT	CASSVGGTSSGNTIYF
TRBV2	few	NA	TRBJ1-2	TGTGCCAGCATGGCAGGGTACTATGGCTACACCTTC	CASMAGYYGYTF
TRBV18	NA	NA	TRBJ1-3	TGTGCCAGCTCACCGACCCGGACAGCTGGAAACACCATATATTTT	CASSPTRTAGNTIYF
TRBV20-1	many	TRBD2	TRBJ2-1	TGCAGTGCTAAGGGGTCTAGCGGGGGTGGGGGAGGGAATGAGCAGTTCTTC	CSAKGSSGGGGGNEQFF
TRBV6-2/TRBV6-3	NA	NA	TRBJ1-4	TGTGCCAGCAGTTACTTCGCGAATGAAAAACTGTTTTTT	CASSYFANEKLFF
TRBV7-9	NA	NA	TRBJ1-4	TGTGCCAGCAGCTTATACCGTAATGAAAAACTGTTTTTT	CASSLYRNEKLFF
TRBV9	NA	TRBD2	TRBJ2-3	TGTGCCAGCAGCGTAGGACTAGCGGGGGGTTCTCCCTTTAGCACAGATACGCAGTATTTT	CASSVGLAGGSPFSTDTQYF
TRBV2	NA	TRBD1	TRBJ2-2	TGTGCCATACAGGGGGCGCGGAACACCGGGGAGCTGTTTTTT	CAIQGARNTGELFF
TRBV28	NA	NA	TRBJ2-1	TGTGCCAGCAGCCAACCCGGGACCCTCTCGAGGCAGTTCTTC	CASSQPGTLSRQFF
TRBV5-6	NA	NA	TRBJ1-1	TGTGCCAGCAGCTTTGCACTCCCGGCCACTGAAGCTTTCTTT	CASSFALPATEAFF
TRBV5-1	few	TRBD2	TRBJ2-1	TGCGCCAGCACCATGAGAGCGGGAGGCTACAATGAGCAGTTCTTC	CASTMRAGGYNEQFF
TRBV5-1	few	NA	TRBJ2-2	TGCGCCAGCACCCCTCGGGCAGCGAACACCGGGGAGCTGTTTTTT	CASTPRAANTGELFF
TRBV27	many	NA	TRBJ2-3	TGTGCCAGCAGTTGGACCGGGACAACCTACACAGATACGCAGTATTTT	CASSWTGTTYTDTQYF